This TCR beta chain originates from a study of T cells in Graves' hyperthyroidism and ophthalmopathy. RNA transcripts were the template for amplifying TCR beta CDR3 regions. The HTBI primer set drove a first-round RT-PCR of the TCR CDR3. Using its own MiXCR run on the multiplex PCR reads, TCRdb lists one record per CDR3 protein. The table lists about 840,000 distinct CDR3 sequences, about two fifths of them singletons. Unmatched junction bases numbered 13, after V lost 6 bases and J lost 6 bases. The CDR3 contains 14 residues. The germline gives CDR1 DFQATT, CDR2 SNEGSKA (reference sequence). Findings and caveats of the study: Most clonotypes expanded in the thyroid (above 0.001) were also present in blood.

Disease duration under 2 months; hyperthyroidism patients were aged 18 to 65. Exclusion criteria comprised uncontrolled infection, other autoimmune disease, pregnancy or lactation. With respect to this clonotype: Its specificity is not known.

The sequence derives from a man aged 18 to 35 with Graves' hyperthyroidism. The genes are TRBV20-1 and TRBJ1-1; TRBD1 agrees at 7 bases. Sequencing was carried out using blood. The CDR3 DNA is TGCAGTGCCCCCCCCCGACAGGGAAGTTCTGAAGCTTTCTTT. Amino acids: CSAPPRQGSSEAFF.